This T cell receptor (beta chain) was profiled in a study of CXCR3-negative and CXCR3-positive naive CD8 T cells. Study summary: Across all libraries, TRB reads numbered about 135 million, with about 1.5 +/- 0.3 million in each library.

General study findings and limits: Similar TRBV-TRBJ usage was seen in naive cells (both CXCR3-negative and CXCR3-positive), but memory cells differed. Memory CD8+ cells had much lower diversity, and both naive subsets had comparably high diversity.

Germline V gives CDR1 MNHEY, CDR2 SVGEGT. CDR3 size: 14 residues. The method, 5' RACE with UMI labels, was used to prepare the TRB cDNA libraries. TCRdb re-called the 5' RACE reads and gives one entry per CDR3 protein, without DNA. In all, the sample yields tens of thousands of distinct CDR3 sequences. Remarks on this clonotype: What it binds is unknown.

Definition of naive CD8+ T cells rested on a CD45RO-CCR7+CD27+CD95- profile. This clonotype originated in a human donor in good health. Some clones in this sample may be carry-over from other donors' samples. The sample comprised naive CXCR3- CD8+ T cells from blood. Subset given: CD45RO-CCR7+CD27+CD95- naive CD8+ T cells lacking CXCR3 (TNR3-). This chain connects TRBV6-2 or TRBV6-3 to TRBJ1-1; lacking DNA, the TRBD1 call made by TCRdb goes unchecked. This CDR3 reads CASSKTDMNTEAFF.